This T cell receptor (beta chain) was retrieved from a study of chemoradiotherapy in HPV16-positive cancers. Across the study: Candidate HPV-specific clones and shared TCR motifs came from two HPV16-positive patients.

J was trimmed by 0 bases and V by 4 bases; bases with no gene match: 3. The CDR3 covers 15 residues. Germline loops: CDR1 LNHDA, CDR2 SQIVND (reference sequence). Notes on the study in general: For HPV16-positive patients, expanding HPV-responsive T cells associated with longer recurrence-free survival. Candidate HPV-specific clones and E7-related TCR motifs grew in tumor during treatment.

Repertoires were generated with immunoSEQ multiplex PCR, while TCRdb's copy carries only in-frame clones and drops some. This table holds 8,000 or so clones, less than 75% found once. As to this clone: The antigen is unknown.

Repeated repertoire sampling spanned the course of chemoradiotherapy. The sample was taken from a patient who underwent chemoradiotherapy. The receptor comes from a human donor with HPV-associated anogenital cancer. The chain couples TRBV19 to TRBJ2-1; 7 bases line up with TRBD2. The CDR3 bases are TGTGCCAGTAGTAGGCGGGGGAGCTCCTACAATGAGCAGTTCTTC. It is translated as CASSRRGSSYNEQFF.